This record looks at one T cell receptor beta chain sequence and its context. These data belong to a study of blood T cell repertoires in COVID-19. About the research overall: Nucleic acid was either cDNA or gDNA, and it came from T cells, B-cell-depleted T cells, or PBMCs.

Libraries were prepared by immunoSEQ multiplex PCR; TCRdb keeps only in-frame clonotypes and omits some of them. The data show 85,000 to 110,000 clones, roughly 80% seen once. The CDR3 extends over 13 amino acids. V lost 5 bases, J lost 8 bases, and 15 bases lay in between. Germline loops: CDR1 SEHNR, CDR2 FQNEAQ (reference sequence). The sequence came from a human donor in a cohort sampled during active COVID-19. V is TRBV7-9 and J is TRBJ1-2; D is unresolved. The sample taken for sequencing was peripheral blood. Here the CDR3 reads CASSLGLTGGYTF. The CDR3 DNA reads as TGTGCCAGCAGCCTTGGACTTACGGGGGGCTACACCTTC.